The 32 T cell receptor beta chains below all came from one sample that was sequenced in a study of response to subunit inactivated influenza vaccine. MiXCR, applied by TCRdb to the RT-PCR reads, yields one record per CDR3 protein. This sample yields 450,000 to 700,000 distinct CDR3 sequences, of which approximately 14% are seen a single time; 11% belongs to the top ten. The sequences come from PBMCs from blood, collected roughly 12 days after vaccination. These receptors came from a man in his fifties who received an inactivated influenza vaccine.

This clonotype appeared a few times. This sequence joins TRBV3-1 and TRBJ1-5; D unclear. The V and J ends lost 3 bases and 0 bases respectively, with 9 bases between them. This CDR3 contains 15 residues. The germline V gene encodes CDR1 LGHDT and CDR2 YNNKEL (reference sequence). CDR3 DNA sequence: TGTGCCAGCAGCCATTCAGTTTATAGCAATCAGCCCCAGCATTTT. Amino acid sequence: CASSHSVYSNQPQHF.

This clonotype came up a few times. The genes are TRBV4-3 and TRBJ2-1, with a tentative D call TRBD1 (6 bases). Germline V lookup: CDR1 LGHNA, CDR2 YSLEER. CDR3 length: 15 amino acids. V was cut by 4 bases and J by 5 bases, with 15 bases left in between. The CDR3 protein is CASSRRTELHNEQFF. CDR3 DNA sequence: TGCGCCAGCAGCCGTAGGACAGAATTACACAATGAGCAGTTCTTC.

The chain has TRBV30 and TRBJ1-3, with D unclear. V was pared by 1 base and J by 1 base, with 2 bases between. The CDR3 extends over 12 amino acids. The V gene's germline CDR1 is GTSNPN and CDR2 SVGIG (reference sequence). Written as DNA, the CDR3 is TGTGCCTGGAGTGAGTCTGGAAACACCATATATTTT. It codes for CAWSESGNTIYF.

The J gene is TRBJ2-1, the V gene TRBV6-2 or TRBV6-3, with 8 positions matching TRBD2. This CDR3 region has 16 residues. Trimming at V came to 0 bases and at J to 9 bases, leaving 10 bases not matched to a gene. Looked up from germline, CDR1 is MNHEY and CDR2 is SVGEGT. For the CDR3, the DNA is TGTGCCAGCAGTTACTCTCCGGCGGGAGGATCGGGTGAGCAGTTCTTC. Protein sequence: CASSYSPAGGSGEQFF.

This chain links TRBV7-3 with TRBJ2-1, with 9 bases lining up with TRBD2. V dropped 2 bases and J dropped 9; count of bases not matched to a gene: 8. The CDR3 totals 15 residues. Germline V CDR1 and CDR2: SGHTA, FQGTGA. The CDR3 is CASSLRSGSFSEQFF. Here the CDR3 DNA reads TGTGCCAGCAGCTTACGTAGCGGGAGTTTTAGTGAGCAGTTCTTC.

This clonotype occurred a few times. The chain combines TRBV6-4 with TRBJ2-3, with 10 bases matching TRBD1. Germline V gene data show CDR1 as MRHNA and CDR2 as SNTAGT. Germline trimming cut 5 bases from V and 4 bases from J; bases unmatched to any gene: 6. CDR3 length: 15 residues. The CDR3 sequence: CASSTGQGFADTQYF. CDR3 DNA: TGTGCCAGCAGTACGGGACAGGGGTTTGCAGATACGCAGTATTTT.

As for this clonotype: An end of the junction does not agree with germline; a read error may underlie this. This chain connects TRBV20-1 to TRBJ2-3; D may be TRBD2 (5 bases). This CDR3 contains 17 residues. CDR1 is DFQATT, CDR2 SNEGSKA, per germline (reference sequence). The CDR3 spells CCARDIGITPRTDTQYF. CDR3 sequence (DNA): TGCTGTGCTAGAGATATCGGGATTACACCCCGCACAGATACGCAGTATTTT.

The V and J genes are TRBV5-6 and TRBJ1-1; D not resolved. In germline, CDR1 is SGHDT, CDR2 YYEEEE. This CDR3 has 13 amino acids. Trimming pared 8 bases from V and 0 bases from J, leaving 11 bases between. In nucleotides, the CDR3 is TGTGCCAGTAAGCTGACCGTGAACACTGAAGCTTTCTTT. Protein: CASKLTVNTEAFF.

This clonotype was recorded a few times. The chain links TRBV10-3 to TRBJ2-1; 10 positions agree with TRBD2. The CDR3 consists of 15 residues. After removal of 2 bases from V and 4 bases from J, the junction contained 2 bases not matched to a gene. CDR1 ENHRY and CDR2 SYGVKD come from the germline V gene. CDR3 in DNA: TGTGCCATCAGTGAGGGGACTAGCGCGTACAATGAGCAGTTCTTC. It encodes CAISEGTSAYNEQFF.

This clonotype was seen ten or more times. The chain recombines TRBV5-6 with TRBJ2-7; possible D gene TRBD2, 5 bases. CDR1 is SGHDT and CDR2 is YYEEEE in the germline V gene. V was trimmed by 0 bases and J by 3 bases, leaving 10 bases between them. This CDR3 has 14 residues. CDR3 protein: CASSLGGLNYEQYF. CDR3 DNA: TGTGCCAGCAGCTTGGGTGGACTCAACTACGAGCAGTACTTC.

This clonotype was seen at least ten times. This sequence joins TRBV7-8 and TRBJ1-3, with no clear D. The V gene lost 6 bases and the J gene lost 1 base, with 7 bases spanning the gap. Germline V gene sequence: CDR1 SGHVS, CDR2 FQNEAQ. The CDR3 length is 13 residues. The CDR3 region has the DNA TGTGCCAGCAGGCCCCATTCTGGAAACACCATATATTTT. It translates to CASRPHSGNTIYF.

The genes are TRBV5-1 and TRBJ2-7; a possible D gene is TRBD2 (5 bases). The germline V gene encodes CDR1 SGHRS and CDR2 YFSETQ. The CDR3 extends over 15 amino acids. V gave up 0 bases and J gave up 6 bases, with 16 bases separating them. CDR3 loop: CASSLVGSGGFEQYF. The CDR3 bases are TGCGCCAGCAGCTTGGTAGGGTCGGGCGGGTTCGAGCAGTACTTC.

The rearrangement joins TRBV28 to TRBJ2-1, with D perhaps TRBD1 (7 bases). The CDR3 sequence is 15 residues long. CDR1 is MDHEN, CDR2 SYDVKM, per germline. Trimming pared 4 bases from V and 6 bases from J, leaving 16 bases between. The CDR3 nucleotides are TGTGCCAGCAGTTCGACAGGGTACGGGGGCAATGAGCAGTTCTTC. It codes for CASSSTGYGGNEQFF.

Regarding this clonotype: One end of the junction does not line up with germline, which may come from a read error. The rearrangement joins TRBV12-3 or TRBV12-4 to TRBJ2-7; D is perhaps TRBD2 (5 bases). The CDR3 length is 15 residues. The CDR3 region is CASSLYDYTSNEQHF. CDR3 DNA sequence: TGTGCCAGCAGTTTATACGACTACACTTCTAACGAGCAGCACTTC.

V usage is TRBV7-2 and J usage is TRBJ2-3; no definite D call. The CDR3 covers 15 residues. V shed 1 base and J shed 4 bases, with 12 bases lying between them. CDR1 is SGHTA and CDR2 is FQGNSA in the germline V gene. The CDR3 DNA is TGTGCCAGCAGCTTAGAGGTCCTGCTCCCAGATACGCAGTATTTT. Its protein product is CASSLEVLLPDTQYF. Combining the CDR3 with reference TRBV7-2 and TRBJ2-3 gives the whole variable domain GAGVSQSPSNKVTEKGKDVELRCDPISGHTALYWYRQSLGQGLEFLIYFQGNSAPDKSGLPSDRFSAERTGGSVSTLTIQRTQQEDSAVYLCASSLEVLLPDTQYFGPGTRLTVL.

The rearrangement links TRBV12-3 or TRBV12-4 to TRBJ2-1; TRBD1 agrees at 7 bases. J lost 6 bases, V lost 6 bases, and 5 bases had no gene match. The CDR3 totals 13 residues. The DNA for the CDR3 is TGTGCCAGCAGCGAAGCAGGGGGCAATGAGCAGTTCTTC. As protein: CASSEAGGNEQFF.

CDR3 loop: CASRPQGTGSTGELFF. CDR3 DNA sequence: TGTGCCAGCAGACCCCAAGGGACTGGAAGCACCGGGGAGCTGTTTTTT. The V call is TRBV6-1, the J call TRBJ2-2; D might be TRBD2 (6 bases). Germline V gene sequence: CDR1 MNHNS, CDR2 SASEGT. Trimming removed 6 bases at V and 4 bases at J, with 18 bases between. CDR3 length equals 16 residues.

This clonotype has a count of ten or more. This chain links TRBV7-2 with TRBJ2-7; D gene ambiguous. CDR3 length: 11 amino acids. Germline V gene data show CDR1 as SGHTA and CDR2 as FQGNSA. V lost 4 bases to trimming and J lost 5 bases, with 6 bases between them. Written as DNA, the CDR3 is TGTGCCAGCAGCTCCCTCCACGAGCAGTACTTC. This gives the protein CASSSLHEQYF.

This sequence joins TRBV10-3 and TRBJ2-3; TRBD2 agrees at 12 bases. The CDR3 is 18 amino acids. V was clipped by 1 base and J by 3 bases; unmatched bases: 8. Looked up from germline, CDR1 is ENHRY and CDR2 is SYGVKD. CDR3 sequence reads: CAISEWTSGTLGTDTQYF. The CDR3, as DNA: TGTGCCATCAGTGAGTGGACTAGCGGGACCTTAGGGACAGATACGCAGTATTTT.

The J gene is TRBJ2-4, the V gene TRBV7-6; D ambiguous. This CDR3 contains 16 residues. Trimming removed 0 bases from V and 6 bases from J, with 15 bases in between. Germline CDR1 SGHVS, CDR2 FNYEAQ. The CDR3 bases are TGTGCCAGCAGCTTAGCCCATAATTCCAACGGAAACATTCAGTACTTC. Translated: CASSLAHNSNGNIQYF.

This clonotype was observed a few times. This chain connects TRBV6-1 to TRBJ2-6, with D possibly TRBD1 on 6 matching bases. CDR3 length: 17 residues. Germline lookup yields CDR1 MNHNS and CDR2 SASEGT. V was pared by 3 bases and J by 1 base, with 13 bases between. As DNA, the CDR3 is TGTGCCAGCAGTGAGGCTGGGACATCTTCTGGGGCCAACGTCCTGACTTTC. Amino acid sequence: CASSEAGTSSGANVLTF.

The sample holds a few counts of this clonotype. The chain uses TRBV20-1 and TRBJ1-4, with a weak D call TRBD1 (6 bases). With 2 bases removed from V and 0 bases from J, the gap between germline ends came to 13 bases. Per germline, CDR1 DFQATT and CDR2 SNEGSKA (reference sequence). The CDR3 loop spans 16 amino acids. CDR3 region: CSARPRYRATNEKLFF. CDR3 bases: TGCAGTGCTAGACCCCGCTACAGGGCAACTAATGAAAAACTGTTTTTT.

The chain uses TRBV6-1 and TRBJ2-7; a weak D match, TRBD1 (5 bases). The CDR3 is 14 amino acids. Trimming cost V 3 bases and J 2 bases, with 11 bases left between them. Germline V gene data show CDR1 as MNHNS and CDR2 as SASEGT. The CDR3 DNA follows: TGTGCCAGCAGTGATCTTGGACATACCTACGAGCAGTACTTC. Translating gives CASSDLGHTYEQYF.

V usage is TRBV5-1 and J usage is TRBJ2-3, with 9 bases identical to TRBD2. Germline V gene sequence: CDR1 SGHRS, CDR2 YFSETQ. This CDR3 is 24 amino acids long. Germline trimming cut 5 bases from V and 0 bases from J; bases unmatched to any gene: 31. In DNA form, the CDR3 reads TGCGCCAGCAGACCTGAAACCGGGACTAGCCCTCCTGGGGGGAATATTTTTAGCACAGATACGCAGTATTTT. Translation gives CASRPETGTSPPGGNIFSTDTQYF.

At least ten counts were recorded for this clonotype. The chain combines TRBV11-2 with TRBJ2-1, with D unresolved. The germline V gene has CDR1 SGHAT and CDR2 FQNNGV. The CDR3 length is 14 residues. Trimming removed 4 bases from V and 5 bases from J, with 12 bases in between. CDR3 residues: CASSSFSGDNEQFF. The CDR3 bases are TGTGCCAGCAGCTCATTCTCTGGGGACAATGAGCAGTTCTTC. Full variable domain (rest looked up from reference TRBV11-2 and TRBJ2-1): EAGVAQSPRYKIIEKRQSVAFWCNPISGHATLYWYQQILGQGPKLLIQFQNNGVVDDSQLPKDRFSAERLKGVDSTLKIQPAKLEDSAVYLCASSSFSGDNEQFFGPGTRLTVL.

The chain recombines TRBV27 with TRBJ2-2; D not certain. Germline loops: CDR1 MNHEY, CDR2 SMNVEV (reference sequence). The V and J ends lost 4 bases and 4 bases respectively, with 10 bases between them. This CDR3 spans 14 amino acids. The CDR3 bases are TGTGCCAGCAGTTCCCTCTTGGGCACCGGGGAGCTGTTTTTT. The encoded protein is CASSSLLGTGELFF.

The genes are TRBV5-1 and TRBJ2-1, with D tentatively TRBD1 or TRBD2 (5 bases each). The CDR3 length is 15 residues. The germline CDR1 and CDR2 sequences are SGHRS and YFSETQ. Between the trimmed V and J ends, which lost 0 bases and 2 bases, there was a span of 9 bases. Here the CDR3 reads CASSLGGKTYNEQFF. In DNA form, the CDR3 reads TGCGCCAGCAGCTTGGGGGGGAAGACCTACAATGAGCAGTTCTTC.

This clonotype was counted between two and nine times. V usage is TRBV20-1 and J usage is TRBJ2-5, with 9 bases fitting TRBD1. Germline V lookup: CDR1 DFQATT, CDR2 SNEGSKA (reference sequence). The CDR3 contains 14 residues. V lost 3 bases to trimming and J lost 4 bases; unmatched junction nucleotides: 6. The CDR3 protein is CSASFGTGIETQYF. CDR3 bases: TGCAGTGCTAGCTTCGGGACAGGGATAGAGACCCAGTACTTC.

The chain is built from TRBV20-1 and TRBJ1-1; D is ambiguous. The germline V gene has CDR1 DFQATT and CDR2 SNEGSKA (reference sequence). CDR3 length: 12 amino acids. CDR3: CSAPEKSTEAFF. The CDR3 DNA sequence: TGCAGCGCCCCCGAGAAGAGCACTGAAGCTTTCTTT.

In this sample, this clonotype turned up a few times. The CDR3 sequence: CASSLSGSSSYEQYF. The CDR3 DNA reads as TGTGCCAGCAGTTTATCCGGGTCCAGCTCCTACGAGCAGTACTTC. This chain joins TRBV28 and TRBJ2-7; D remains ambiguous. Germline loops: CDR1 MDHEN, CDR2 SYDVKM. The CDR3 consists of 15 residues. Trimming pared 1 base from V and 0 bases from J, leaving 10 bases between.

The V gene is TRBV28, the J gene TRBJ1-5; 7 bases line up with TRBD1. Germline V gene lookup returns CDR1 MDHEN and CDR2 SYDVKM. V lost 7 bases, J lost 11 bases, and 8 bases stayed unmatched. The CDR3 is made up of 12 amino acids. The CDR3, as DNA: TGTGCCAGCATTTCTTGGACAGGATCCCAGCATTTT. It translates to CASISWTGSQHF.

This clonotype was seen a handful of times. This sequence joins TRBV29-1 and TRBJ2-7, with D perhaps given as TRBD1 or TRBD2 (5 bases each). Germline V gene sequence: CDR1 SQVTM, CDR2 ANQGSEA. Trimming shortened V by 1 base and J by 5 bases, and 9 bases separated the two germline ends. This CDR3 is built from 12 residues. DNA of the CDR3: TGCAGCGTTGAAGGCCTGGGGGACGAGCAGTACTTC. Protein sequence: CSVEGLGDEQYF.